The TCR beta chain under discussion was sequenced for a study of blood T cell repertoires in COVID-19. Across the study: COVID-19 samples from acute and convalescent phases originated in the United States, Italy and Spain.

Everyone who took part was 18 to 89 years old, and they came from about 23 US areas. What the recovered Cohort 3 donors had was two negative PCRs, clearance, or symptom resolution. As handled by the study authors: Using reference gene primer amplification, nucleated cell counts were estimated. Assay used: immunoSEQ multiplex PCR; TCRdb lists only in-frame clones, some missing. The V and J calls and clone size are taken from that table; D and trimming were inferred from the DNA. Among around 480,000 clones, 75% to 90% were seen once, and the ten largest hold about 0.75%. In germline, CDR1 is SGHRS, CDR2 YFSETQ. The CDR3 length is 13 residues. V lost 4 bases to trimming and J lost 6 bases, with 11 bases between them.

This TCR came from a woman aged 18-29 years who had recovered from COVID-19. The specimen sequenced was PBMCs or T cells enriched from blood (not recorded which). The V and J genes are TRBV5-1 and TRBJ1-3; D unresolved. The CDR3 region is CASSAPGENTIYF. Written as DNA, the CDR3 is TGCGCCAGCAGCGCCCCGGGTGAAAACACCATATATTTT.